This TCR beta chain is drawn from a study of molecular identifiers for immune sequencing clone quantification. Study-level points and caveats: The sizes of highly expanded clones could be underestimated when identical TCR molecules share a barcode.

With regard to this clonotype: Its target is not known.

The CDR3 contains 17 residues. The V gene lost 6 bases and the J gene lost 0 bases, with 19 bases spanning the gap. TCRdb used MiXCR to reprocess the PCR reads, holding one entry per CDR3 protein. The table includes about 640,000 distinct CDR3 sequences, just under 20% detected once. The sequenced sample was naive CD8+ T cells from blood, with Jurkat cell RNA spiked in. The subset was: FACS-sorted CD8+CD4-CCR7+CD45RA+ naive T cells. This clonotype originated in a human donor in good health. Some libraries in this study had Jurkat cell RNA spiked in. The V and J genes are TRBV12-3 or TRBV12-4 and TRBJ2-3; D unresolved. The CDR3 reads CASSHASKGGSTDTQYF. The CDR3 DNA is TGTGCCAGCAGCCACGCCTCTAAGGGCGGCAGCACAGATACGCAGTATTTT.